These 19 T cell receptor beta chains came from one sample sequenced in a study of OX40 agonist ivuxolimab in advanced cancers. Generated by immunoSEQ multiplex PCR, the TCRdb table keeps only in-frame clones and is missing some. The sample includes roughly 76,000 clones, around 80% of them seen just once. The sample in question was CD4+ or CD8+ T cells sorted from blood, obtained in a trial of the OX40 agonist ivuxolimab. Receptor source: an adult with an advanced solid tumor such as melanoma, head and neck, liver or kidney cancer.

The genes are TRBV28 and TRBJ2-1; a weak D match, TRBD1 (8 bases). Between the trimmed V and J ends, which lost 7 bases and 7 bases, there was a span of 17 bases. Germline CDR1 is MDHEN and CDR2 is SYDVKM. The CDR3 length is 14 residues. DNA of the CDR3: TGTGCCAGCACTTTTCCACAGGGGGGGAATGAGCAGTTCTTC. Protein sequence: CASTFPQGGNEQFF. Using reference TRBV28 and TRBJ2-1 for the parts outside the CDR3, the full variable domain is DVKVTQSSRYLVKRTGEKVFLECVQDMDHENMFWYRQDPGLGLRLIYFSYDVKMKEKGDIPEGYSVSREKKERFSLILESASTNQTSMYLCASTFPQGGNEQFFGPGTRLTVL.

The V call is TRBV7-2, the J call TRBJ2-1; D is unresolved. The length of the CDR3 is 16 residues. CDR1 and CDR2 from the germline V gene are SGHTA and FQGNSA. V lost 5 bases to trimming and J lost 3 bases, with 17 bases between them. This CDR3 reads CASSASGPLLYNEQFF. In DNA, the CDR3 is TGTGCCAGCAGCGCCTCCGGGCCCCTACTCTACAATGAGCAGTTCTTC. Full variable domain (missing parts from reference TRBV7-2 and TRBJ2-1): GAGVSQSPSNKVTEKGKDVELRCDPISGHTALYWYRQSLGQGLEFLIYFQGNSAPDKSGLPSDRFSAERTGGSVSTLTIQRTQQEDSAVYLCASSASGPLLYNEQFFGPGTRLTVL.

The table lists this clone with a few counts. V and J are TRBV7-9 and TRBJ2-7; no definite D call. Germline values: CDR1 SEHNR, CDR2 FQNEAQ (reference sequence). The CDR3 consists of 11 residues. The V end lost 2 bases, the J end lost 7 bases, and 6 bases lay between the germline ends. DNA for the CDR3: TGTGCCAGCAGCTTAAAACGAGAGCAGTACTTC. It yields the protein CASSLKREQYF.

The chain is built from TRBV6-5 and TRBJ1-1; D is ambiguous. The CDR3 has 13 residues. V was trimmed by 4 bases and J by 0 bases, leaving 6 bases between them. The germline CDR1 and CDR2 sequences are MNHEY and SVGAGI. CDR3 region: CASSLILNTEAFF. In DNA, the CDR3 is TGTGCCAGCAGTTTGATCCTGAACACTGAAGCTTTCTTT.

The V and J genes are TRBV11-2 and TRBJ2-3; 10 nucleotides agree with TRBD1. Germline V gene lookup returns CDR1 SGHAT and CDR2 FQNNGV. The CDR3 runs 15 residues. Trimming removed 6 bases from V and 2 bases from J; junction bases left unmatched: 5. The CDR3 loop is CASSPTGGPTDTQYF. Here the CDR3 DNA reads TGTGCCAGCAGTCCGACAGGGGGCCCCACAGATACGCAGTATTTT.

The V call is TRBV7-2, the J call TRBJ2-7; 8 bases map to TRBD2. This CDR3 has 17 amino acids. V shed 2 bases and J 1 base; nucleotides not matched to a gene: 10. Germline CDR1 is SGHTA and CDR2 is FQGNSA. As DNA, the CDR3 is TGTGCCAGCAGCTTAAGCGGGGGTTCGACCTTGTCCTACGAGCAGTACTTC. Translation: CASSLSGGSTLSYEQYF.

The V call is TRBV11-2, the J call TRBJ1-2; 9 bases map to TRBD1. Germline values: CDR1 SGHAT, CDR2 FQNNGV. The V and J ends lost 5 bases and 3 bases, in that order; junction bases with no gene match: 7. The CDR3 consists of 15 residues. CDR3 amino acids: CASSERTGVDYGYTF. CDR3 DNA: TGTGCCAGCAGCGAGAGGACAGGGGTCGACTATGGCTACACCTTC. The full variable domain, rest sourced from reference TRBV11-2 and TRBJ1-2, is EAGVAQSPRYKIIEKRQSVAFWCNPISGHATLYWYQQILGQGPKLLIQFQNNGVVDDSQLPKDRFSAERLKGVDSTLKIQPAKLEDSAVYLCASSERTGVDYGYTFGSGTRLTVV.

Comment on this clone: The sample holds other DNA sequences that translate to the same CDR3. This chain joins TRBV5-1 and TRBJ2-5; D remains ambiguous. This CDR3 comprises 11 residues. Trimming took off 2 bases at V and 1 base at J, with 0 bases between the two ends. CDR1 SGHRS and CDR2 YFSETQ come from the germline V gene. The CDR3 DNA follows: TGCGCCAGCAGCTTCCAAGAGACCCAGTACTTC. It translates to CASSFQETQYF.

The chain uses TRBV5-1 and TRBJ2-5; tentative D call: TRBD2 (5 bases). Trimming took 0 bases from V and 4 from J, leaving 16 bases between them. There are 16 residues in the CDR3. Germline V lookup: CDR1 SGHRS, CDR2 YFSETQ. The CDR3 reads CASSLGRGVLLETQYF. CDR3 bases: TGCGCCAGCAGCTTGGGACGGGGTGTATTATTAGAGACCCAGTACTTC.

The V gene is TRBV19, the J gene TRBJ1-2, with D unclear. Trimming pared 1 base from V and 8 bases from J, leaving 14 bases between. The CDR3 has 14 amino acids. Germline V lookup: CDR1 LNHDA, CDR2 SQIVND (reference sequence). The CDR3 nucleotides are TGTGCCAGTAGTATAGTGACGGCCCTGAGGGGCTACACCTTC. Its protein is CASSIVTALRGYTF.

This clone showed up just once. V usage is TRBV6-1 and J usage is TRBJ1-5; maybe TRBD1 (5 bases). With 11 bases removed from V and 4 bases from J, the gap between germline ends came to 15 bases. CDR3 length: 13 residues. CDR1 MNHNS and CDR2 SASEGT come from the germline V gene. In nucleotides, the CDR3 is TGTGCCTGCCAAGGTCCAGGGAATCAGCCCCAGCATTTT. Protein sequence: CACQGPGNQPQHF.

This CDR3 reads CASSFGREETQYF. The CDR3 DNA sequence: TGCGCCAGCAGCTTCGGCAGGGAAGAGACCCAGTACTTC. The V call is TRBV5-1, the J call TRBJ2-5; tentative D call: TRBD1 (5 bases). The CDR3 spans 13 residues. Deletions cut 2 bases from V and 3 bases from J, with 8 bases between. Germline-derived CDR1 and CDR2 are SGHRS and YFSETQ.

The V call is TRBV9, the J call TRBJ2-2; 12 bases match TRBD2. The CDR3 has 18 amino acids. V lost 0 bases and J lost 1; bases outside the gene matches: 4. Germline CDR1 SGDLS, CDR2 YYNGEE. Written as DNA, the CDR3 is TGTGCCAGCAGCGTAGCTAGGGGACTAGCGGGGAACACCGGGGAGCTGTTTTTT. Its protein product is CASSVARGLAGNTGELFF.

The chain combines TRBV18 with TRBJ1-1, with D tentatively TRBD1 (5 bases). Germline values: CDR1 KGHSH, CDR2 LQKENI. This CDR3 comprises 13 residues. V was clipped by 2 bases and J by 7 bases, with 11 bases between them. The CDR3 loop is CASSPTGTFEAFF. The CDR3 DNA sequence: TGTGCCAGCTCACCAACGGGGACTTTTGAAGCTTTCTTT.

The chain combines TRBV14 with TRBJ1-6; D is uncertain. This CDR3 is 13 amino acids long. Germline values: CDR1 SGHDN, CDR2 FVKESK. Trimming removed 2 bases at V and 6 bases at J, with 5 bases between. As DNA, the CDR3 is TGTGCCAGCAGCCAAATTTCTAATTCACCCCTCCACTTT. The encoded protein is CASSQISNSPLHF.

The J gene is TRBJ1-1, the V gene TRBV6-5, with unresolved D. The CDR3 length is 15 residues. Trimming stripped 0 bases from V and 2 bases from J, with 10 bases between. The germline V gene has CDR1 MNHEY and CDR2 SVGAGI. CDR3 DNA sequence: TGTGCCAGCAGTTACTCGAAACAGAGTAACACTGAAGCTTTCTTT. Its protein is CASSYSKQSNTEAFF.

The chain recombines TRBV29-1 with TRBJ1-1, with D unresolved. V dropped 6 bases and J dropped 6 bases, with 20 bases sitting between them. The CDR3 contains 14 residues. Germline CDR1 and CDR2: SQVTM and ANQGSEA. CDR3 region: CSVGRRNRMPEAFF. The CDR3, as DNA: TGCAGCGTCGGAAGAAGGAACAGAATGCCTGAAGCTTTCTTT.

This clone appeared once. The CDR3 loop reads CASSLATGASYEQYF. The CDR3 DNA reads TGTGCCAGCAGCTTAGCGACGGGAGCCTCCTACGAGCAGTACTTC. V is TRBV7-8 and J is TRBJ2-7, with D perhaps TRBD2 (6 bases). The germline V gene encodes CDR1 SGHVS and CDR2 FQNEAQ. The CDR3 contains 15 residues. Trimming took 0 bases from V and 0 from J, leaving 9 bases between them.

V is TRBV9 and J is TRBJ1-1; no clear D gene. V gave up 1 base and J gave up 3 bases, with 7 bases separating them. The CDR3 is made up of 13 amino acids. Germline assignment: CDR1 SGDLS and CDR2 YYNGEE. The CDR3 here is CASSVSRYTEAFF. The CDR3 DNA follows: TGTGCCAGCAGCGTAAGCAGATACACTGAAGCTTTCTTT.